The rows below give T cell receptor beta chains drawn from one sample of a study of CD8+CD57+ T cells in acquired aplastic anemia. Using its own MiXCR run on the reads, TCRdb lists one record per CDR3 protein. The table shows 160,000 or so distinct CDR3 sequences, with about 48% occurring only once. Sequenced: sorted CD4+, CD8+, or CD8+CD57+ T cells (not recorded which) from PBMCs. The receptors stem from a human donor with aplastic anemia. Each CDR3 is given without its conserved first and last residue. A D gene is named only where the DNA matches it firmly.

>TRBD1|TRBJ1-5|TRBV5-1
ASSPGQVEDQPQH
>-|TRBJ2-3|TRBV20-1
SARGGSVSTDTQY
>-|TRBJ1-1|TRBV6-1
ASRWPDTEAF
>-|TRBJ1-1|TRBV29-1
SVVGLAAEAF
>-|TRBJ1-6|TRBV11-2
ASSLGGMGKDSPLH
>TRBD1|TRBJ2-5|TRBV15
ATSTGQGMEETQY
>-|TRBJ2-1|TRBV4-1
ASSPEGELHNEQF
>TRBD1|TRBJ2-6|TRBV24-1
ATSDQDRGGLSGANVLT
>TRBD1|TRBJ1-1|TRBV19
ASRWTGGDTEAF
>-|TRBJ1-3|TRBV20-1
SARDQRGVTPATPFDTIY
>TRBD1|TRBJ2-7|TRBV7-9
ASSGQGSEQY
>-|TRBJ1-4|TRBV10-3
ASSESTGQTGEKLF
>-|TRBJ2-7|TRBV2
ASSQQSYEQY
>-|TRBJ1-1|TRBV6-6
ASSYVRGYDTEAF
>-|TRBJ2-3|TRBV5-1
ASSIPASTDTQY
>-|TRBJ2-1|TRBV7-3
ASSPPGISQF
>-|TRBJ1-5|TRBV6-2/TRBV6-3
ASSLQPQH
>-|TRBJ1-1|TRBV12-3/TRBV12-4
ASSSGGVATEAF
>TRBD1|TRBJ2-7|TRBV20-1
SARRTGGAEQY
>-|TRBJ2-7|TRBV29-1
SPTPRGTTPYEQY
>TRBD1|TRBJ1-2|TRBV15
ATSHQAIPDREGYT
>-|TRBJ1-5|TRBV4-1
ASSQDKSNNQPQH
>-|TRBJ2-2|TRBV15
ATSRLLGGELF
>-|TRBJ2-1|TRBV5-6
ASSLILRNSPTMDEQF
>-|TRBJ1-6|TRBV19
ASSSGHPPLH
>-|TRBJ2-6|TRBV20-1
SAPSDSSGANVLT
>TRBD1|TRBJ1-4|TRBV5-4
ARQLRKGQALGKTV
>TRBD1|TRBJ1-3|TRBV6-2/TRBV6-3
ARNRDREIGSTIY
>-|TRBJ2-3|TRBV9
ASSVAGDSQDTQY
>-|TRBJ1-5|TRBV27
ASSPLWTELMISPQH
>-|TRBJ1-4|TRBV11-2
ASSLSGGEEKLF
>TRBD1|TRBJ1-2|TRBV29-1
SARSGGLYGYA